This T cell receptor (beta chain) was found in a study of regulatory T cells in long-lasting Graves disease. This clonotype was detected once. The antigen remains unidentified. Findings of the study overall: Among the persistent patients, 2,500 to 3,500 public clonotypes were shared, more than the approximately 960 shared among new patients.

Documented time point: newly diagnosed GD, antithyroid drugs for less than 3 months. The TCR library was made from RNA that had been extracted from PBMCs in TRIzol. The V gene lost 6 bases and the J gene lost 4 bases, with 12 bases spanning the gap. Germline CDR1 and CDR2: DFQATT and SNEGSKA (reference sequence). CDR3 length: 12 amino acids. According to the study, TCR beta libraries were built with iRepertoire HTBI primers and CDR3-region Arm-PCR. TCRdb called the multiplex PCR reads again in MiXCR, with one record for every CDR3 protein. The sample consists of 560,000 or so distinct CDR3 sequences, around 15% of them appearing once. These records were also assigned to another study, of T cells in Graves' hyperthyroidism and ophthalmopathy.

This TCR was recovered from a man aged 18 to 30 with Graves disease. The J gene is TRBJ1-2, the V gene TRBV20-1; D is unclear. The specimen was peripheral blood mononuclear cells (PBMCs), collected at new diagnosis, from a patient treated with antithyroid drugs. The CDR3 sequence: CSAAPGSYGYTF. CDR3 sequence (DNA): TGCAGTGCCGCCCCCGGGAGCTATGGCTACACCTTC.